This T cell receptor (beta chain) was sequenced in a study of cytotoxic CD8 clonotypes in ibrutinib-treated CLL. Regarding the study as a whole: Public clonotypes occurred uncommonly; on treatment, they contracted or remained stable. Investigators sampled sustained-remission and progressing patients at differing times.

The intended depth for sequencing was 1 in 200,000 to 1 in 1 million T cells. The repertoire was sequenced with immunoSEQ multiplex PCR; TCRdb's copy has only in-frame clones and lacks some. The sample shows about 28,000 clones, 55% to 65% of them seen only once. V was trimmed by 2 bases and J by 5 bases, leaving 12 bases between them. CDR3 length equals 14 residues. CDR1 and CDR2 from the germline V gene are SGHVS and FQNEAQ. This clone was counted only a few times. Its antigen is unknown. The receptor comes from a human donor with chronic lymphocytic leukemia. V is TRBV7-8 and J is TRBJ2-5, with D possibly matching TRBD1 (5 bases). Sequencing used PBMCs, obtained before ibrutinib treatment. This CDR3 reads CASSLRGWAETQYF. For the CDR3, the DNA is TGTGCCAGCAGCTTAAGGGGATGGGCCGAGACCCAGTACTTC.